The rows below give T cell receptor beta chains drawn from one sample of a study of T cell responses to AZD1222 COVID-19 vaccine. Using immunoSEQ multiplex PCR, the repertoire was profiled, and TCRdb retains in-frame clones only, with some absent. The data contain about 160,000 clones, 92% of them singletons. Here the sequenced sample was peripheral blood, taken 28 days after the second AZD1222 dose. Source of these receptors: an adult who received the AZD1222 COVID-19 vaccine. CDR3s include the opening cysteine and the closing phenylalanine or tryptophan.

j_call v_call cdr3_aa
TRBJ2-1 TRBV9 CASSILAGGSSYNEQFF
TRBJ1-1 TRBV5-8 CASSLPGTGEEVEAFF
TRBJ1-6 TRBV4-1 CASSQNRVGGSPLHF
TRBJ2-3 TRBV9 CASSVASGGGSTDTQYF
TRBJ2-5 TRBV7-9 CASSWGRETQYF
TRBJ2-2 TRBV2 CASTGGAGELFF
TRBJ1-1 TRBV5-1 CASSLKIGGTEAFF
TRBJ1-3 TRBV14 CASSQQGRSGNTIYF
TRBJ2-7 TRBV18 CASSLEITSAQYF
TRBJ1-5 TRBV7-9 CASSLLRTRYQPQHF
TRBJ1-2 TRBV5-8 CASSPFQQGRPYGYTF
TRBJ1-5 TRBV6-5 CASSRQVRDQPQHF
TRBJ1-1 TRBV18 CASSPVMPPEAFF
TRBJ2-7 TRBV19 CASSPPMQAGQWEQYF
TRBJ2-5 TRBV3-1/TRBV3-2 CASSPTRRGLKETQYF
TRBJ1-6 TRBV7-6 CASSLDRDRGSPLHF
TRBJ1-2 TRBV6-5 CASSYQGSATF
TRBJ1-5 TRBV5-6 CASSRGTGYQPQHF
TRBJ2-1 TRBV9 CASSPSGLSSYNEQFF